A selection of T cell receptor beta chains follows, all from one sample in a study of glioma-infiltrating T cells after dendritic cell vaccination. Libraries were prepared by immunoSEQ multiplex PCR; TCRdb keeps only in-frame clonotypes and omits some of them. This table has approximately 36,000 clones, 70% to 85% appearing once. The starting material was blood, obtained before dendritic cell vaccination. The receptors here all came from a human donor with glioblastoma. CDR3s include the opening cysteine and the closing phenylalanine or tryptophan. D genes are given only for firm matches. Clone sizes are given selectively: once, few, many, or a class where the clone is expanded.

15 | TRBJ2-7 | - | TRBV7-8 | TRBD1 | CASSITGQGNYEQYF | TGTGCCAGCAGCATAACGGGACAGGGAAACTACGAGCAGTACTTC
14 | TRBJ1-6 | few | TRBV4-1 | - | CASSHRGAGSPLHF | TGCGCCAGCAGCCACAGGGGAGCAGGTTCACCCCTCCACTTT
15 | TRBJ2-7 | few | TRBV5-4 | TRBD2 | CASWSGLAGGHEQYF | TGTGCCAGCTGGTCAGGGCTAGCGGGGGGCCACGAGCAGTACTTC
15 | TRBJ2-5 | - | TRBV6-5 | TRBD1 | CASSTTGGRQETQYF | TGTGCCAGCAGTACTACAGGGGGCAGGCAAGAGACCCAGTACTTC
13 | TRBJ2-5 | - | TRBV30 | - | CAWSRDFQETQYF | TGTGCCTGGAGCCGGGACTTCCAAGAGACCCAGTACTTC
15 | TRBJ2-1 | - | TRBV27 | TRBD2 | CASTYLAGGGNEQFF | TGTGCCAGCACCTATCTAGCGGGGGGGGGAAATGAGCAGTTCTTC
15 | TRBJ1-6 | - | TRBV5-1 | - | CASSYGQSTNSPLHF | TGCGCCAGCAGCTATGGACAGTCCACCAATTCACCCCTCCACTTT
15 | TRBJ2-5 | - | TRBV11-2 | - | CASSFSSEASATQYF | TGTGCCAGCAGCTTCTCTAGCGAAGCATCGGCGACCCAGTACTTC
12 | TRBJ2-1 | - | TRBV11-2 | - | CASSSNFFGQFF | TGTGCCAGCAGCTCCAACTTCTTCGGGCAGTTCTTC
17 | TRBJ1-3 | - | TRBV2 | TRBD1 | CASREIQGATAGNTIYF | TGTGCCAGCAGGGAGATACAGGGGGCGACGGCTGGAAACACCATATATTTT
15 | TRBJ1-1 | - | TRBV7-9 | - | CASSHKLDPSAETFF | TGTGCCAGCAGCCATAAATTAGACCCATCAGCGGAAACTTTCTTT
16 | TRBJ1-6 | - | TRBV7-2 | TRBD1 | CASSSQPQGARSPLHF | TGTGCCAGCAGCTCGCAACCCCAGGGGGCGCGTTCACCCCTCCACTTT
17 | TRBJ2-2 | - | TRBV4-1 | TRBD2 | CASSQGSGGIGTGELFF | TGCGCCAGCAGCCAAGGAAGCGGGGGAATCGGCACCGGGGAGCTGTTTTTT
16 | TRBJ2-3 | - | TRBV30 | TRBD2 | CAGGTSGGATTDTQYF | TGTGCCGGGGGGACTAGCGGGGGGGCAACGACAGATACGCAGTATTTT
15 | TRBJ2-3 | - | TRBV6-1 | TRBD1 | CASGGQGGRTDTQYF | TGTGCCAGCGGCGGACAGGGCGGTCGAACAGATACGCAGTATTTT
15 | TRBJ1-2 | - | TRBV7-2 | - | CASSLAGLGGNGYTF | TGTGCCAGCAGCTTAGCAGGGTTGGGGGGTAATGGCTACACCTTC
14 | TRBJ1-6 | few | TRBV30 | TRBD1 | CACRQGQSGSPLHF | TGTGCCTGCCGACAGGGTCAGTCAGGGTCCCCCCTCCACTTT
14 | TRBJ1-6 | - | TRBV9 | - | CASSERAINSPLHF | TGTGCCAGCAGCGAGAGGGCGATCAATTCACCCCTCCACTTT
16 | TRBJ1-1 | - | TRBV7-8 | - | CASSKTSRQLNTEAFF | TGTGCCAGCAGCAAGACCTCCAGACAACTGAACACTGAAGCTTTCTTT
13 | TRBJ2-7 | - | TRBV4-1 | TRBD1 | CASSQEQGYEQYF | TGCGCCAGCAGCCAAGAACAGGGGTACGAGCAGTACTTC
15 | TRBJ2-7 | - | TRBV7-9 | TRBD1 | CASSLAWAGGEEQYF | TGTGCCAGCAGCTTAGCCTGGGCAGGGGGAGAGGAGCAGTACTTC
15 | TRBJ1-1 | - | TRBV6-5 | - | CASSYSGGGHTEAFF | TGTGCCAGCAGTTACTCGGGGGGAGGTCACACTGAAGCTTTCTTT
15 | TRBJ2-4 | - | TRBV4-1 | TRBD2 | CASKGLVEAKNIQYF | TGCGCCAGCAAAGGACTAGTTGAAGCCAAAAACATTCAGTACTTC
13 | TRBJ1-2 | - | TRBV2 | - | CASSDEAPYGYTF | TGTGCCAGCAGTGATGAGGCCCCCTATGGCTACACCTTC
15 | TRBJ1-5 | - | TRBV30 | - | CAWSRQEYSNQPQHF | TGTGCCTGGAGTCGACAGGAGTATAGCAATCAGCCCCAGCATTTT
16 | TRBJ2-7 | once | TRBV27 | - | CASSPPGGIRTREQYF | TGTGCCAGCAGTCCACCAGGAGGGATTAGGACGCGCGAGCAGTACTTC
13 | TRBJ1-2 | - | TRBV7-9 | - | CASSTDTNYGYTF | TGTGCCAGCAGCACCGACACTAACTATGGCTACACCTTC
15 | TRBJ2-4 | - | TRBV7-3 | TRBD1 | CASSPTGGSKNIQYF | TGTGCCAGCAGCCCAACAGGGGGCTCAAAAAACATTCAGTACTTC
15 | TRBJ2-2 | medium-sized | TRBV10-1 | - | CASSRDSANTGELFF | TGCGCCAGCAGTCGCGACAGCGCGAACACCGGGGAGCTGTTTTTT
13 | TRBJ1-2 | - | TRBV5-1 | - | CASSLELGYGYTF | TGCGCCAGCAGCTTGGAGCTAGGCTATGGCTACACCTTC
15 | TRBJ1-4 | - | TRBV6-6 | - | CASSYSIGAGEKLFF | TGTGCCAGCAGTTACTCGATTGGGGCGGGGGAAAAACTGTTTTTT
15 | TRBJ1-2 | - | TRBV27 | TRBD1 | CASSLASGGFYGYTF | TGTGCCAGCAGTTTAGCGTCAGGGGGCTTCTATGGCTACACCTTC
14 | TRBJ1-1 | - | TRBV12-5 | - | CASGDGVVYSEAFF | TGTGCTAGTGGGGACGGGGTTGTGTATTCTGAAGCTTTCTTT